The 6 T cell receptor beta chains below all came from one sample that was sequenced in a study of vaccination and CD4 T cells after COVID-19. Treatment: 10-day PBMC culture with coronavirus spike peptide pools or control peptides (ViraFEST assay). The Oncomine TCR Beta short-read assay sequenced DNA from cultured CD4+ T cells. In TCRdb, the PCR reads were re-called with MiXCR into one record per CDR3 protein. The table shows around 15,000 distinct CDR3 sequences, with approximately 50% occurring only once. What these receptors recognize is not known. Sequenced: CD4+ T cells from blood, cultured in vitro. These TCRs come from a human donor who had recovered from COVID-19.

A few counts support this clonotype. The CDR3 DNA reads TGTGCCAGCAGCTTGTCCGGGACGCTCGATAATTCACCCCTCCACTTT. Translated: CASSLSGTLDNSPLHF. The chain has TRBV7-2 and TRBJ1-6, with D possibly TRBD1 on 5 matching bases. This CDR3 has 16 amino acids. Trimming shortened V by 3 bases and J by 5 bases, and 14 bases separated the two germline ends. The germline gives CDR1 SGHTA, CDR2 FQGNSA.

This clonotype came up a few times. V gene TRBV7-9 combines with J gene TRBJ1-1; 12 bases are a match to TRBD1. From germline, CDR1 is SEHNR and CDR2 FQNEAQ (reference sequence). Unmatched junction bases numbered 8, after V lost 5 bases and J lost 4 bases. The CDR3 is made up of 16 amino acids. The CDR3 DNA is TGTGCCAGCAGCCCGGGACAGGGGGCCGGGGGCACTGAAGCTTTCTTT. It specifies CASSPGQGAGGTEAFF.

This clonotype was counted between two and nine times. This chain uses TRBV7-8 with TRBJ2-3; TRBD2 matches at 8 bases. CDR1 and CDR2 (germline): SGHVS, FQNEAQ. After removal of 5 bases from V and 8 bases from J, the junction contained 9 bases not matched to a gene. This CDR3 is built from 14 residues. Here the CDR3 DNA reads TGTGCCAGCAGCCTTGGGGCGGGAGGTCTTACGCAGTATTTT. Encoded protein: CASSLGAGGLTQYF.

The genes are TRBV2 and TRBJ1-1; 7 nucleotides agree with TRBD1. The CDR3 has 14 amino acids. With V trimmed by 6 bases and J by 4 bases, 8 bases remained unmatched. Germline lookup yields CDR1 SNHLY and CDR2 FYNNEI. As DNA, the CDR3 is TGTGCCAGCAGACCAGGACAGGAGGTCACTGAAGCTTTCTTT. Protein product: CASRPGQEVTEAFF.

This clonotype came up a few times. The chain is built from TRBV20-1 and TRBJ2-1, with TRBD2 identical over 13 bases. The junction had 3 bases not matched to a gene; V was cut back by 3 bases and J by 13 bases. Germline assignment: CDR1 DFQATT and CDR2 SNEGSKA (reference sequence). The CDR3 runs 12 residues. The CDR3 region is CSASGLAGDQFF. The CDR3 DNA reads TGCAGTGCTAGCGGACTAGCGGGAGATCAGTTCTTC.

The chain joins TRBV7-2 to TRBJ2-7, with TRBD1 matching over 8 bases. CDR3 length equals 15 residues. With 3 bases clipped from V and 7 bases from J, the junction kept 11 bases outside the gene matches. Germline CDR1 reads SGHTA; CDR2 reads FQGNSA. CDR3 sequence: CASSLDRVLSGEQYF. CDR3 nucleotides: TGTGCCAGCAGCTTGGACAGGGTTTTGTCGGGAGAGCAGTACTTC.